This T cell receptor beta chain was recorded in a study of control samples from healthy donors and cancer patients. Here immunoSEQ multiplex PCR was the method, and the copy in TCRdb shows in-frame clones only, minus some. The table includes 260,000 or so clones, over 75% detected once. Germline assignment: CDR1 LGHNA and CDR2 YNFKEQ. Trimming removed 0 bases from V and 4 bases from J; junction bases left unmatched: 0. CDR3 length equals 14 residues. On this clone: Other DNA sequences from this sample encode an identical CDR3 as well.

This clonotype originated in a woman aged 55 to 70 with lung cancer. Specimen: PBMCs. The rearrangement links TRBV4-2 to TRBJ2-7; TRBD1 matches 10 bases. The CDR3 region has the DNA TGTGCCAGCAGCCAAGAGGACAGGGGGTACGAGCAGTACTTC. It yields the protein CASSQEDRGYEQYF.